A single sample gave rise to the 8 T cell receptor beta chains below, sequenced in a study of T cell clonality in common variable immunodeficiency. The table came from immunoSEQ multiplex PCR; TCRdb's copy has only in-frame clones and leaves some out. The repertoire consists of about 39,000 clones, none detected only once. What was sequenced was peripheral blood mononuclear cells. The receptors shown here come from a person between 18 and 69 years old in good health.

A word on this clone: The read falls 3 residues short of the CDR3 end, and the missing part is taken from the germline J gene. The rearrangement joins TRBV27 to TRBJ2-7; TRBD2 matches at 9 bases. Losses at the gene ends were 1 base for V and 3 bases for J; bases not matched to a gene: 7. CDR3 length equals 16 residues. Per germline, CDR1 MNHEY and CDR2 SMNVEV (reference sequence). The covered CDR3 bases are TGTGCCAGCAGTTTATTAGGTGATAGCGGGAGCTACGAG. Protein: CASSLLGDSGSYE. The CDR3 as a whole reads CASSLLGDSGSYEQYF.

This clone has just a few counts. The read terminates 3 residues before the CDR3 end, so the remaining end is supplied by the germline J gene. V gene TRBV10-2 combines with J gene TRBJ2-7; D is unresolved. Deletions cut 2 bases from V and 2 bases from J, with 4 bases between. The CDR3 length is 12 residues. Germline V gene lookup returns CDR1 WSHSY and CDR2 SAAADI. The DNA read from the CDR3 is TGCGCCAGCAGTGAGGAGGCCTACGAG. Amino acids: CASSEEAYE. The entire CDR3 is CASSEEAYEQYF.

This clone was counted at least ten times. The CDR3 here is CASSQDTRAGVGNEQFF. The sequenced CDR3 bases are TGTGCCAGCAGCCAAGATACTCGAGCGGGAGTAGGCAATGAG. The chain recombines TRBV4-2 with TRBJ2-1; 8 bases line up with TRBD2. The read is 3 residues too short to cover the CDR3 end, so that end is filled in from the germline J gene. This CDR3 contains 17 residues. Trimming took 0 bases from V and 6 from J; bases not matched to a gene: 10. The germline V gene encodes CDR1 LGHNA and CDR2 YNFKEQ.

The table lists this clone with many counts. The read halts 3 residues ahead of the CDR3 end, with the missing end drawn from the germline J gene. This chain connects TRBV19 to TRBJ1-5; tentative D call: TRBD1 (6 bases). CDR1 is LNHDA and CDR2 is SQIVND in the germline V gene (reference sequence). This CDR3 is built from 14 residues. V lost 7 bases to trimming and J lost 7 bases, with 17 bases between them. The CDR3: CASTSDQTGQPQHF. The part of the CDR3 DNA that was read is TGTGCCAGTACCTCCGACCAAACAGGGCAGCCC.

This clone was observed at least ten times. The CDR3 goes on 3 residues after the read ends, and that part is filled in from the germline J gene. The gene calls are TRBV29-1 and TRBJ1-5, with D maybe TRBD1 (6 bases). Germline V gives CDR1 SQVTM, CDR2 ANQGSEA. This CDR3 is built from 12 residues. Trimming pared 4 bases from V and 4 bases from J, leaving 8 bases between. The sequenced part of the CDR3 DNA is TGCAGCGTTGGAGGGGGTAATCAGCCC. Translated: CSVGGGNQP. From start to end, the CDR3 is CSVGGGNQPQHF.

This clone was seen many times. With the read ending 3 residues before the CDR3 end, the germline J gene is used to fill in that end. V usage is TRBV20-1 and J usage is TRBJ2-1, with 11 bases matching TRBD2. With V trimmed by 6 bases and J by 2 bases, 6 bases remained unmatched. The CDR3 is 15 amino acids. Germline CDR1 is DFQATT and CDR2 is SNEGSKA (reference sequence). The CDR3 is CSAYGLAGTYNEQFF. CDR3 bases read: TGCAGTGCGTATGGACTAGCGGGCACCTACAATGAG.

This clone was observed at least ten times. Sequencing ends 3 residues short of the CDR3 end; the germline J gene provides the rest. V is TRBV29-1 and J is TRBJ1-6; the match to TRBD1 covers 8 bases. CDR3 size: 13 residues. J was trimmed by 9 bases and V by 4 bases; bases with no gene match: 5. The V gene's germline CDR1 is SQVTM and CDR2 ANQGSEA. The CDR3 protein is CSVGTGPGSPLHF. The sequenced CDR3 bases are TGCAGCGTTGGGACAGGGCCGGGTTCACCC.

This clone was picked up many times. The read terminates 3 residues before the CDR3 end, so the remaining end is supplied by the germline J gene. The V call is TRBV20-1, the J call TRBJ2-2, with D possibly called TRBD1 or TRBD2 (6 bases each). The CDR3 loop spans 14 amino acids. The germline V gene encodes CDR1 DFQATT and CDR2 SNEGSKA (reference sequence). The CDR3 bases that were read are TGCAGTGCCAGATGGAAGGGGGAGGATGAAAAG. It specifies CSARWKGEDEK. The full CDR3 protein is CSARWKGEDEKLFF.